Included here is one T cell receptor beta chain sequence, with context. Its antigen is not identified. This entry belongs to a study of radiotherapy plus CTLA-4 blockade in lung cancer. The study's findings and limits: Some TCR clones had been derived from tumors. These clones expanded in peripheral blood after radiotherapy plus ipilimumab. Response was reportedly best predicted by early blood T cell clone dynamics, with interferon-beta.

Focal radiation plus CTLA-4 blockade with ipilimumab was given to patients with chemo-refractory metastatic non-small-cell lung cancer. Some clones are missing from TCRdb's copy, which holds only in-frame ones; the method was immunoSEQ multiplex PCR. The sample has tens of thousands of clones; 84% are singletons. The sequenced sample was peripheral blood, obtained from a patient treated with radiotherapy plus ipilimumab. The source is a human donor with non-small cell lung cancer whose response to radiotherapy plus ipilimumab could not be evaluated.

CDR3 bases: TGCGCCAGCAGCCAAGATCAGGGGCACGAGCAGTACTTC. The encoded protein is CASSQDQGHEQYF. This chain links TRBV4-1 with TRBJ2-7, with D possibly matching TRBD1 (6 bases). The germline gives CDR1 MGHRA, CDR2 YSYEKL. Deletions cut 0 bases from V and 5 bases from J, with 8 bases between. This CDR3 is 13 amino acids long.